Each of the 13 T cell receptor beta chains below was sequenced from the same sample in a study of T-cell reconstitution after alpha-beta-depleted transplantation in children. The TCRbeta library was prepared with unique molecular identifiers. TCRdb re-called the PCR reads with MiXCR, one entry per CDR3 protein. The table shows 65,000 to 90,000 distinct CDR3 sequences, with 11% occurring only once. Sequences were derived from PBMCs, sampled before TCRalphabeta/CD19-depleted stem cell transplant. Receptor source: a boy aged 5-17 years with acute myeloid leukemia, due to receive a stem cell transplant.

The rearrangement links TRBV19 to TRBJ1-1, with 7 positions matching TRBD1. This CDR3 contains 15 residues. CDR1 is LNHDA and CDR2 is SQIVND in the germline V gene (reference sequence). After removal of 5 bases from V and 0 bases from J, the junction contained 6 bases not matched to a gene. CDR3 bases: TGTGCCAGTAGTTCTCTGGACAGGCTGAACACTGAAGCTTTCTTT. Its translation: CASSSLDRLNTEAFF.

This clonotype was found many times. The chain couples TRBV5-1 to TRBJ2-7; D may match TRBD1 or TRBD2 (5 bases each). The CDR3 is 15 amino acids. Trimming stripped 4 bases from V and 6 bases from J, with 20 bases between. Germline-derived CDR1 and CDR2 are SGHRS and YFSETQ. CDR3 in amino acids: CASSPSGTILSEQYF. The CDR3 DNA is TGCGCCAGCAGCCCCTCAGGGACCATCCTGAGCGAGCAGTACTTC. The entire variable domain, with the rest obtained from reference TRBV5-1 and TRBJ2-7, is as follows: KAGVTQTPRYLIKTRGQQVTLSCSPISGHRSVSWYQQTPGQGLQFLFEYFSETQRNKGNFPGRFSGRQFSNSRSEMNVSTLELGDSALYLCASSPSGTILSEQYFGPGTRLTVT.

This clonotype was seen ten or more times. The V call is TRBV20-1, the J call TRBJ2-1, with D possibly matching TRBD2 (6 bases). V was pared by 6 bases and J by 10 bases, with 28 bases between. There are 16 residues in the CDR3. CDR1 DFQATT and CDR2 SNEGSKA come from the germline V gene (reference sequence). CDR3 DNA sequence: TGCAGTGCCCTCCCCGAGGGGACTCCCTTCTCGTACGAGCAGTTCTTC. Translating it yields CSALPEGTPFSYEQFF.

This sequence joins TRBV20-1 and TRBJ1-1; 8 nucleotides align to TRBD1. This CDR3 is built from 11 residues. Germline assignment: CDR1 DFQATT and CDR2 SNEGSKA (reference sequence). With V trimmed by 6 bases and J by 6 bases, 3 bases remained unmatched. CDR3 DNA: TGCAGTGCAGGGACAGGCCCTGAAGCTTTCTTT. Its protein is CSAGTGPEAFF.

There are many counts of this clonotype. This chain uses TRBV3-1 with TRBJ1-2, with a weak D call TRBD1 (6 bases). The CDR3 covers 13 residues. The V and J ends lost 5 bases and 1 base respectively, with 8 bases between them. The V gene's germline CDR1 is LGHDT and CDR2 YNNKEL (reference sequence). The CDR3 region has the DNA TGTGCCAGCAGCTTGGACAGTAACTATGGCTACACCTTC. It specifies CASSLDSNYGYTF. Complete variable domain (other parts from reference TRBV3-1 and TRBJ1-2): DTAVSQTPKYLVTQMGNDKSIKCEQNLGHDTMYWYKQDSKKFLKIMFSYNNKELIINETVPNRFSPKSPDKAHLNLHINSLELGDSAVYFCASSLDSNYGYTFGSGTRLTVV.

This clonotype has a count of ten or more. The V and J genes are TRBV4-1 and TRBJ2-1; the D is unclear. The V end was cut by 0 bases, the J end by 9 bases, with 18 bases between. The CDR3 contains 16 residues. Germline lookup yields CDR1 MGHRA and CDR2 YSYEKL. The CDR3, as DNA: TGCGCCAGCAGCCAAGACGCGGAGTACGCTGTTGGTGAGCAGTTCTTC. It specifies CASSQDAEYAVGEQFF.

In its sample, this clonotype was seen many times. The chain carries TRBV25-1 and TRBJ2-5, with D perhaps assigned TRBD1 or TRBD2 (5 bases each). The V and J ends lost 10 bases and 3 bases respectively, with 21 bases between them. The CDR3 contains 15 residues. CDR1 MGHDK and CDR2 SYGVNS come from the germline V gene. CDR3 nucleotide sequence: TGTGCCACCGGTCCGCCGGGACCGCAAGAAGAGACCCAGTACTTC. This sequence encodes CATGPPGPQEETQYF.

This clonotype was observed many times. Written as DNA, the CDR3 is TGTGCCAGTAATCGACTAGGCGGAACCACCGGGGAGCTGTTTTTT. Translating gives CASNRLGGTTGELFF. V and J are TRBV7-6 and TRBJ2-2; D may be TRBD2 (6 bases). V was clipped by 9 bases and J by 4 bases, with 18 bases between them. The germline V gene encodes CDR1 SGHVS and CDR2 FNYEAQ. This CDR3 region has 15 residues.

This clonotype has at least ten counts. This sequence joins TRBV28 and TRBJ2-2; no definite D call. Trimming removed 5 bases at V and 2 bases at J, with 12 bases between. In germline, CDR1 is MDHEN, CDR2 SYDVKM. The CDR3 length is 15 residues. CDR3 in DNA: TGTGCCAGCAGTGCCCGCGCTATAAACACCGGGGAGCTGTTTTTT. As protein: CASSARAINTGELFF.

This clonotype was observed many times. The chain joins TRBV20-1 to TRBJ2-2; TRBD1 might be the D (6 bases). CDR3 length: 15 amino acids. V gave up 1 base and J gave up 0 bases, with 9 bases separating them. Germline V lookup: CDR1 DFQATT, CDR2 SNEGSKA (reference sequence). Here the CDR3 reads CSARAGTSNTGELFF. The CDR3, as DNA: TGCAGTGCTAGAGCCGGGACATCGAACACCGGGGAGCTGTTTTTT.

The sample holds many counts of this clonotype. The rearrangement links TRBV25-1 to TRBJ2-2, with unresolved D. The CDR3 length is 14 residues. Between the trimmed V and J ends, which lost 4 bases and 2 bases, there was a span of 8 bases. In germline, CDR1 is MGHDK, CDR2 SYGVNS. The DNA for the CDR3 is TGTGCCAGCAGTGCCCGCCCCAACACCGGGGAGCTGTTTTTT. This translates into CASSARPNTGELFF.

This clonotype was observed at least ten times. V is TRBV9 and J is TRBJ2-1; 8 bases line up with TRBD2. The germline V gene has CDR1 SGDLS and CDR2 YYNGEE. The CDR3 runs 16 residues. V shed 6 bases, J shed 4 bases, and the junction held 12 bases outside the gene matches. CDR3 residues: CASTLLTSAIYNEQFF. The CDR3 DNA reads TGTGCCAGCACCCTACTGACTAGCGCAATATACAATGAGCAGTTCTTC.

The chain recombines TRBV15 with TRBJ1-1; the D is unclear. The germline V and J ends were trimmed by 1 base and 4 bases, with 10 bases remaining between them. Germline V gene sequence: CDR1 LNHNV, CDR2 YYDKDF (reference sequence). The CDR3 runs 14 residues. CDR3 sequence (DNA): TGTGCCACCAGCAGAGTGGGGTTTGGCACTGAAGCTTTCTTT. Translation: CATSRVGFGTEAFF. The complete variable domain, with remaining parts taken from reference TRBV15 and TRBJ1-1, reads DAMVIQNPRYQVTQFGKPVTLSCSQTLNHNVMYWYQQKSSQAPKLLFHYYDKDFNNEADTPDNFQSRRPNTSFCFLDIRSPGLGDTAMYLCATSRVGFGTEAFFGQGTRLTVV.